These 32 T cell receptor beta chains came from one sample sequenced in a study of cytomegalovirus exposure and HLA in healthy donors. PCR involved 60 Vbeta and 13 Jbeta primers. Clones were sequenced by immunoSEQ multiplex PCR, and TCRdb holds only the in-frame ones, with some missing. This table has roughly 220,000 clones, about 77% appearing once. Sequencing input: PBMCs. Every receptor here comes from a woman in her thirties in good health and CMV-seronegative.

The chain is built from TRBV2 and TRBJ2-5; unclear D gene. With the DNA end fitting TRBJ2-7 better, the J assignment may be wrong. Looked up from germline, CDR1 is SNHLY and CDR2 is FYNNEI. The CDR3 loop spans 11 amino acids. The CDR3 DNA is TGTGCCAGCAGTTCGATCTACGAGCAGTACTTC. Translating gives CASSSIYEQYF.

This chain uses TRBV6-6 with TRBJ1-5; D gene ambiguous. Trimming removed 8 bases from V and 4 bases from J, with 6 bases in between. This CDR3 is 11 amino acids long. Germline V gene sequence: CDR1 MNHNY, CDR2 SVGAGI (reference sequence). The chain's CDR3 is CASGGNQPQHF. The CDR3, as DNA: TGTGCCAGCGGAGGGAATCAGCCCCAGCATTTT.

The chain is built from TRBV2 and TRBJ2-5, with 14 bases that match TRBD2. Germline V gives CDR1 SNHLY, CDR2 FYNNEI. This CDR3 spans 18 amino acids. Losses at the gene ends were 10 bases for V and 2 bases for J; bases not matched to a gene: 15. Here the CDR3 DNA reads TGTGCCATCTCCGGACTAGCGGGAGGCCGCTTAACGCAAGAGACCCAGTACTTC. It translates to CAISGLAGGRLTQETQYF.

This clone is a singleton in its sample. V and J are TRBV5-5 and TRBJ1-1; no clear D. From germline, CDR1 is SGHKS and CDR2 YYEKEE (reference sequence). The CDR3 spans 12 residues. V lost 4 bases and J lost 1, with 5 bases in between. The chain's CDR3 is CASSEGNTEAFF. The DNA of the CDR3 is TGTGCCAGCAGCGAGGGGAACACTGAAGCTTTCTTT.

The V and J genes are TRBV7-6 and TRBJ2-5, with a possible D match to TRBD1 (5 bases). V was clipped by 3 bases and J by 4 bases, with 15 bases between them. CDR3 length: 15 amino acids. Germline CDR1 SGHVS, CDR2 FNYEAQ. CDR3 sequence: CASSFRAVGRETQYF. CDR3 nucleotides: TGTGCCAGCAGCTTCAGGGCTGTCGGTCGAGAGACCCAGTACTTC. The entire variable domain, with the rest obtained from reference TRBV7-6 and TRBJ2-5, is as follows: GAGVSQSPRYKVTKRGQDVALRCDPISGHVSLYWYRQALGQGPEFLTYFNYEAQQDKSGLPNDRFSAERPEGSISTLTIQRTEQRDSAMYRCASSFRAVGRETQYFGPGTRLLVL.

The V and J genes are TRBV27 and TRBJ2-7, with 7 bases matching TRBD2. V was pared by 2 bases and J by 2 bases, with 9 bases of the junction left unmatched. This CDR3 is built from 16 residues. Germline V gene data show CDR1 as MNHEY and CDR2 as SMNVEV (reference sequence). CDR3 loop: CASSLTPAGMPYEQYF. For the CDR3, the DNA is TGTGCCAGCAGTTTAACCCCAGCGGGGATGCCCTACGAGCAGTACTTC.

The gene calls are TRBV7-3 and TRBJ2-1; D may be TRBD2 (6 bases). The CDR3 consists of 16 residues. Trimming left V 4 bases short and J 2 bases short, with 15 bases between. CDR1 and CDR2 from the germline V gene are SGHTA and FQGTGA. Here the CDR3 DNA reads TGTGCCAGCAGCTCACCAAGCGGGTGGCCCTACAATGAGCAGTTCTTC. Translated: CASSSPSGWPYNEQFF.

This clone has only a few counts. The chain carries TRBV7-3 and TRBJ2-3; 8 nucleotides line up with TRBD2. Germline V gives CDR1 SGHTA, CDR2 FQGTGA. Unmatched junction bases numbered 2, after V lost 1 base and J lost 2 bases. This CDR3 spans 15 amino acids. DNA of the CDR3: TGTGCCAGCAGCTTAATAGCGGGGAACACAGATACGCAGTATTTT. It specifies CASSLIAGNTDTQYF.

A word on this clone: One end of the junction fails to match germline, which may point to a read error. The chain uses TRBV27 and TRBJ1-5; TRBD1 matches 9 bases. This CDR3 region has 18 residues. Per the germline V gene, CDR1 is MNHEY and CDR2 is SMNVEV (reference sequence). The CDR3 reads CAISPTLKTGGWNQPQHF. In DNA form, the CDR3 reads TGTGCCATCAGTCCCACCCTTAAGACAGGGGGATGGAATCAGCCCCAGCATTTT.

The chain links TRBV29-1 to TRBJ1-1; no clear D. V lost 4 bases to trimming and J lost 1 base, with 7 bases between them. The CDR3 contains 12 residues. The germline CDR1 and CDR2 sequences are SQVTM and ANQGSEA. Here the CDR3 reads CSVVGENTEAFF. The CDR3, as DNA: TGCAGCGTTGTTGGAGAGAACACTGAAGCTTTCTTT.

The chain couples TRBV19 to TRBJ2-1, with TRBD2 identical over 16 bases. Germline loops: CDR1 LNHDA, CDR2 SQIVND (reference sequence). J lost 8 bases, V lost 5 bases, and 6 bases had no gene match. This CDR3 spans 16 amino acids. The CDR3 region has the DNA TGTGCCAGTAGTCCCTGGGGACTAGCGGGGGGGTATGAGCAGTTCTTC. This codes for CASSPWGLAGGYEQFF.

V usage is TRBV29-1 and J usage is TRBJ1-1; D possibly corresponds to TRBD1 (5 bases). Germline CDR1 SQVTM, CDR2 ANQGSEA. The CDR3 has 14 residues. V was cut by 4 bases and J by 4 bases, with 16 bases left in between. CDR3 bases: TGCAGCGTTGGCCTGGGGGGGAAGGGCACTGAAGCTTTCTTT. This translates into CSVGLGGKGTEAFF. The variable domain in full, with the rest retrieved from reference TRBV29-1 and TRBJ1-1, is SAVISQKPSRDICQRGTSLTIQCQVDSQVTMMFWYRQQPGQSLTLIATANQGSEATYESGFVIDKFPISRPNLTFSTLTVSNMSPEDSSIYLCSVGLGGKGTEAFFGQGTRLTVV.

The chain carries TRBV9 and TRBJ2-1; perhaps TRBD2 as D (6 bases). The CDR3 is made up of 15 amino acids. Germline V gene sequence: CDR1 SGDLS, CDR2 YYNGEE. With 0 bases removed from V and 7 bases from J, the gap between germline ends came to 14 bases. The CDR3 nucleotides are TGTGCCAGCAGCGTAGGGGGCGGGATGAGGAATGAGCAGTTCTTC. This codes for CASSVGGGMRNEQFF.

The chain's CDR3 is CASSFAGGSSYNEQFF. CDR3 sequence (DNA): TGTGCCAGCAGCTTCGCGGGGGGGAGCTCCTACAATGAGCAGTTCTTC. The chain combines TRBV7-9 with TRBJ2-1, with 9 bases aligning to TRBD2. Germline-derived CDR1 and CDR2 are SEHNR and FQNEAQ (reference sequence). The CDR3 length is 16 residues. With V trimmed by 3 bases and J by 0 bases, 3 bases remained unmatched.

This clone was detected once. CDR3 in amino acids: CASSATGGWGSPLHF. CDR3 sequence (DNA): TGTGCCAGCAGTGCAACAGGGGGGTGGGGATCACCCCTCCACTTT. This sequence joins TRBV6-1 and TRBJ1-6; 8 nucleotides line up with TRBD1. V gave up 4 bases and J gave up 10 bases; unmatched junction bases: 9. In germline, CDR1 is MNHNS, CDR2 SASEGT. The CDR3 sequence is 15 residues long.

The rearrangement joins TRBV6-5 to TRBJ2-7; D not resolved. Trimming pared 5 bases from V and 4 bases from J, leaving 18 bases between. CDR1 and CDR2 (germline): MNHEY, SVGAGI. The CDR3 runs 15 residues. CDR3 nucleotides: TGTGCCAGCAGTGTCTCCCCCCCGGTTCGGTACGAGCAGTACTTC. This codes for CASSVSPPVRYEQYF.

This chain joins TRBV5-1 and TRBJ1-5; a possible D gene is TRBD1 (6 bases). The CDR3 loop spans 15 amino acids. The germline CDR1 and CDR2 sequences are SGHRS and YFSETQ. V was cut by 4 bases and J by 1 base, with 12 bases left in between. DNA for the CDR3: TGCGCCAGCAGCCCACAGGGTGGAAGCAATCAGCCCCAGCATTTT. Translation: CASSPQGGSNQPQHF. The full variable domain, its missing parts supplied by reference TRBV5-1 and TRBJ1-5, is KAGVTQTPRYLIKTRGQQVTLSCSPISGHRSVSWYQQTPGQGLQFLFEYFSETQRNKGNFPGRFSGRQFSNSRSEMNVSTLELGDSALYLCASSPQGGSNQPQHFGDGTRLSIL.

This chain uses TRBV11-1 with TRBJ1-1; unclear D gene. Germline CDR1 SGHAT, CDR2 FQDESV (reference sequence). The CDR3 sequence is 14 residues long. With 5 bases removed from V and 1 base from J, the gap between germline ends came to 11 bases. Here the CDR3 DNA reads TGTGCCAGCAGCAACCGCCGAGCGAACACTGAAGCTTTCTTT. Translated: CASSNRRANTEAFF.

The CDR3 protein is CASSLHHTGSGQPQHF. The CDR3 nucleotides read TGTGCCAGCAGCTTACACCACACAGGGTCGGGGCAGCCCCAGCATTTT. The J gene is TRBJ1-5, the V gene TRBV27; D may be TRBD1 (6 bases). Trimming cost V 6 bases and J 7 bases, with 22 bases left between them. This CDR3 is built from 16 residues. CDR1 and CDR2 (germline): MNHEY, SMNVEV (reference sequence).

The chain recombines TRBV5-4 with TRBJ2-1, with 13 positions matching TRBD2. Trimming at V came to 2 bases and at J to 8 bases, leaving 7 bases not matched to a gene. The germline V gene encodes CDR1 SGHNT and CDR2 YYREEE (reference sequence). The CDR3 is 16 amino acids. The CDR3 loop is CASSLELAGGRDEQFF. CDR3 DNA: TGTGCCAGCAGCTTAGAACTAGCGGGGGGGCGAGATGAGCAGTTCTTC.

The rearrangement uses TRBV15 and TRBJ2-5; TRBD1 agrees at 8 bases. With 8 bases clipped from V and 5 bases from J, the junction kept 10 bases outside the gene matches. CDR1 is LNHNV, CDR2 YYDKDF, per germline (reference sequence). The CDR3 is made up of 14 amino acids. CDR3 amino acids: CATGLDRAPETQYF. The CDR3 bases are TGTGCCACCGGACTGGACAGGGCCCCGGAGACCCAGTACTTC.

CDR3 residues: CASSIGGGGGNQPQHF. The CDR3 DNA is TGTGCCAGTAGTATTGGTGGGGGGGGAGGCAATCAGCCCCAGCATTTT. The chain links TRBV19 to TRBJ1-5, with D perhaps matching TRBD1 (5 bases). This CDR3 region has 16 residues. In germline, CDR1 is LNHDA, CDR2 SQIVND (reference sequence). V was cut by 3 bases and J by 2 bases, with 14 bases left in between. Based on the CDR3 plus reference TRBV19 and TRBJ1-5, the full variable domain is DGGITQSPKYLFRKEGQNVTLSCEQNLNHDAMYWYRQDPGQGLRLIYYSQIVNDFQKGDIAEGYSVSREKKESFPLTVTSAQKNPTAFYLCASSIGGGGGNQPQHFGDGTRLSIL.

This clone has a single count. The CDR3 sequence is CASSATGGVSATYNEQFF. In DNA, the CDR3 is TGTGCCAGCAGCGCAACAGGGGGAGTTTCGGCGACATACAATGAGCAGTTCTTC. The rearrangement links TRBV7-8 to TRBJ2-1; 8 nucleotides line up with TRBD1. Germline CDR1 SGHVS, CDR2 FQNEAQ. V dropped 5 bases and J dropped 4; count of bases not matched to a gene: 16. CDR3 size: 18 residues.

The chain has TRBV4-1 and TRBJ2-1; 7 nucleotides match TRBD1. V shed 4 bases and J 3 bases; nucleotides not matched to a gene: 6. Looked up from germline, CDR1 is MGHRA and CDR2 is YSYEKL. This CDR3 spans 15 amino acids. CDR3 DNA sequence: TGCGCCAGCAGCCTCTTGACAGGGAACTACAATGAGCAGTTCTTC. Its protein is CASSLLTGNYNEQFF.

The chain is built from TRBV2 and TRBJ1-5; 7 bases are a match to TRBD1. Germline-derived CDR1 and CDR2 are SNHLY and FYNNEI. J gave up 1 base and V 8 bases, and 5 bases lay outside the gene matches. This CDR3 has 14 residues. The CDR3 spells CASGLTGSNQPQHF. The CDR3, as DNA: TGTGCCAGCGGGCTGACAGGGAGCAATCAGCCCCAGCATTTT.

The gene calls are TRBV7-2 and TRBJ1-2; 8 bases are a match to TRBD1. The CDR3 loop spans 13 amino acids. The junction had 10 bases not matched to a gene; V was cut back by 8 bases and J by 8 bases. Per germline, CDR1 SGHTA and CDR2 FQGNSA. This CDR3 reads CASSPTGEEGYTF. In DNA, the CDR3 is TGTGCCAGCTCCCCGACAGGGGAGGAAGGCTACACCTTC.

This rearrangement joins TRBV7-9 to TRBJ1-2; weak D call: TRBD1 (5 bases). Germline CDR1 is SEHNR and CDR2 is FQNEAQ (reference sequence). The CDR3 is made up of 13 amino acids. Deletions cut 0 bases from V and 8 bases from J, with 10 bases between. CDR3 amino acids: CASSLAGTDGYTF. CDR3 in DNA: TGTGCCAGCAGCTTAGCCGGGACTGACGGCTACACCTTC.

This chain joins TRBV6-5 and TRBJ2-7, with 8 bases aligning to TRBD1. The CDR3 totals 15 residues. After removal of 2 bases from V and 2 bases from J, the junction contained 5 bases not matched to a gene. In germline, CDR1 is MNHEY, CDR2 SVGAGI. CDR3: CASSYEGQGTYEQYF. CDR3 coding DNA: TGTGCCAGCAGTTACGAAGGACAGGGAACCTACGAGCAGTACTTC.

This clone appeared a few times. The V call is TRBV10-1, the J call TRBJ1-1, with a tentative D call TRBD1 (6 bases). CDR1 is WNHNN, CDR2 SYGVQD, per germline (reference sequence). Trimming took 6 bases from V and 6 from J, leaving 14 bases between them. The CDR3 runs 13 residues. CDR3 residues: CASSSQPGAEAFF. CDR3 in DNA: TGCGCCAGCAGCTCTCAGCCAGGGGCTGAAGCTTTCTTT.

The J gene is TRBJ2-5, the V gene TRBV11-3; D is perhaps TRBD1 (5 bases). The CDR3 runs to 15 residues. V was pared by 5 bases and J by 1 base, with 14 bases between. The germline V gene has CDR1 SGHNT and CDR2 YENEEA. In DNA form, the CDR3 reads TGTGCCAGCAGCCCAAGGGGCGCCTCCCAAGAGACCCAGTACTTC. Encoded protein: CASSPRGASQETQYF.

This clone was detected a few times. The CDR3 nucleotides read TGTGCCAGCAGCTTAGAGGTTGGGCTAGCAGGCAATGAGCAGTTCTTC. Translating it yields CASSLEVGLAGNEQFF. The V call is TRBV11-2, the J call TRBJ2-1, with D possibly matching TRBD2 (5 bases). V lost 0 bases and J lost 6, with 15 bases in between. Per germline, CDR1 SGHAT and CDR2 FQNNGV. The CDR3 runs to 16 residues. The full variable domain, in which reference TRBV11-2 and TRBJ2-1 provide the parts outside the CDR3, is EAGVAQSPRYKIIEKRQSVAFWCNPISGHATLYWYQQILGQGPKLLIQFQNNGVVDDSQLPKDRFSAERLKGVDSTLKIQPAKLEDSAVYLCASSLEVGLAGNEQFFGPGTRLTVL.

The V gene is TRBV25-1, the J gene TRBJ1-6, with D possibly TRBD1 on 5 matching bases. V was cut by 4 bases and J by 13 bases, with 20 bases left in between. This CDR3 comprises 15 residues. Germline loops: CDR1 MGHDK, CDR2 SYGVNS. The CDR3 nucleotides read TGTGCCAGCAGTGTGACAGTACACCCTAGTTCCCCCCTCCACTTT. Translating it yields CASSVTVHPSSPLHF.